These 15 T cell receptor beta chains were sequenced from one sample in a study of metastatic and nonmetastatic thyroid tumors. Using MiXCR, TCRdb re-called clones from the PCR reads. This sample has about 33,000 clones, with 15% to 20% found just once. Ahead of thyroid surgery, no patient had received treatment of any kind. Sequencing was performed on blood. These receptors were collected from a male donor with papillary thyroid cancer or a benign thyroid nodule (not recorded which). Some clones in this sample may be carry-over from other donors' samples.

In its sample, this clone was seen many times. The J gene is TRBJ1-4, the V gene TRBV5-4; no reliable D call. Trimming pared 4 bases from V and 8 bases from J, leaving 12 bases between. The V gene's germline CDR1 is SGHNT and CDR2 YYREEE (reference sequence). The CDR3 runs 13 residues. CDR3 in amino acids: CASSLNLGEKLFF. CDR3 coding DNA: TGTGCCAGCAGCCTAAACTTAGGGGAAAAACTGTTTTTT.

CDR3 in DNA: TGTGCCAGCAGCTTCCGGGACAGAGGTGGAAACACCATATATTTT. Translated, it gives CASSFRDRGGNTIYF. The genes are TRBV5-4 and TRBJ1-3, with 7 bases lining up with TRBD1. The CDR3 consists of 15 residues. Germline assignment: CDR1 SGHNT and CDR2 YYREEE (reference sequence). V lost 2 bases to trimming and J lost 3 bases; unmatched junction nucleotides: 5.

Remarks on this clone: The junction shows a germline mismatch at one end, possibly a read error. The V gene is TRBV4-3, the J gene TRBJ2-3; D perhaps matches TRBD1 (6 bases). Germline V gene lookup returns CDR1 LGHNA and CDR2 YSLEER. The length of the CDR3 is 16 residues. CDR3: CAISQERQVAPDTQYF. The CDR3 DNA reads TGCGCCATCAGCCAAGAGAGACAGGTGGCGCCAGATACGCAGTATTTT.

On this clone: The junction departs from germline at one end; a sequencing error may be responsible. The chain recombines TRBV6-1 with TRBJ1-5; D unresolved. The CDR3 length is 11 residues. Germline values: CDR1 MNHNS, CDR2 SASEGT. Here the CDR3 DNA reads TGTGTCAGCAGTGATGGCCCGCCCCAGCATTTT. Translated, it gives CVSSDGPPQHF.

This clone has at least ten counts. The chain recombines TRBV19 with TRBJ2-3; the match to TRBD2 covers 8 bases. Germline trimming cut 4 bases from V and 1 base from J; bases unmatched to any gene: 1. CDR1 is LNHDA and CDR2 is SQIVND in the germline V gene (reference sequence). The CDR3 has 14 amino acids. The CDR3 is CASSTLAGTDTQYF. CDR3 in DNA: TGTGCCAGTAGTACACTAGCGGGCACAGATACGCAGTATTTT. The complete variable domain, with remaining parts taken from reference TRBV19 and TRBJ2-3, reads DGGITQSPKYLFRKEGQNVTLSCEQNLNHDAMYWYRQDPGQGLRLIYYSQIVNDFQKGDIAEGYSVSREKKESFPLTVTSAQKNPTAFYLCASSTLAGTDTQYFGPGTRLTVL.

The chain carries TRBV12-3 or TRBV12-4 and TRBJ2-2, with a tentative D call TRBD2 (6 bases). The CDR3 is made up of 16 amino acids. Trimming left V 4 bases short and J 1 base short, with 13 bases between. The DNA for the CDR3 is TGTGCCAGCAGTTCTTGGGTGGGGGGGAACACCGGGGAGCTGTTTTTT. Encoded protein: CASSSWVGGNTGELFF.

This clone was seen at least ten times. The chain uses TRBV7-9 and TRBJ2-3; D is possibly TRBD1 or TRBD2 (5 bases each). The V gene lost 6 bases and the J gene lost 2 bases, with 15 bases spanning the gap. The CDR3 totals 15 residues. The germline CDR1 and CDR2 sequences are SEHNR and FQNEAQ (reference sequence). The CDR3 sequence: CASRPAGGITDTQYF. CDR3 nucleotide sequence: TGTGCCAGCAGACCAGCTGGGGGAATCACAGATACGCAGTATTTT.

In its sample, this clone was seen many times. The V and J genes are TRBV20-1 and TRBJ2-2; TRBD1 matches 8 bases. After removal of 6 bases from V and 3 bases from J, the junction contained 9 bases not matched to a gene. The CDR3 length is 15 residues. Germline V gene data show CDR1 as DFQATT and CDR2 as SNEGSKA (reference sequence). In nucleotides, the CDR3 is TGCAGTGCCAGGGGGCTAGGCTTACACACCGGGGAGCTGTTTTTT. Amino acids: CSARGLGLHTGELFF.

This clone showed up many times. The V and J genes are TRBV5-6 and TRBJ1-4; a weak D match, TRBD1 (6 bases). The germline CDR1 and CDR2 sequences are SGHDT and YYEEEE. V gave up 7 bases and J gave up 3 bases, with 16 bases separating them. This CDR3 comprises 15 residues. The CDR3 DNA reads TGTGCCAGCTCTAGGGGGGTCGAGTCTAATGAAAAACTGTTTTTT. This translates into CASSRGVESNEKLFF.

This clone was detected ten times or more. Other DNA variants within this sample encode the same CDR3. This chain joins TRBV6-1 and TRBJ2-7, with D perhaps matching TRBD1 (6 bases). The CDR3 contains 13 residues. V lost 6 bases and J 3 bases, leaving 12 bases between the germline ends. Germline V gene lookup returns CDR1 MNHNS and CDR2 SASEGT. The CDR3 coding sequence is TGTGCCAGCAGCCGACAGGCCTACTACGAGCAGTACTTC. Translating it yields CASSRQAYYEQYF.

This clone was observed many times. J is TRBJ1-2 and V is TRBV7-8; TRBD1 aligns across 8 bases. Trimming removed 3 bases from V and 4 bases from J; junction bases left unmatched: 4. This CDR3 comprises 14 residues. Germline values: CDR1 SGHVS, CDR2 FQNEAQ. The CDR3 is CASSFPGGVYGYTF. CDR3 DNA: TGTGCCAGCAGCTTCCCAGGGGGCGTCTATGGCTACACCTTC.

This clone was seen at least ten times. The gene calls are TRBV19 and TRBJ2-6; TRBD2 matches 7 bases. The CDR3 covers 17 residues. J was trimmed by 0 bases and V by 5 bases; bases with no gene match: 7. Germline V gives CDR1 LNHDA, CDR2 SQIVND (reference sequence). CDR3 sequence reads: CASSALAVNSGANVLTF. As DNA, the CDR3 is TGTGCCAGTAGTGCTCTAGCGGTTAACTCTGGGGCCAACGTCCTGACTTTC.

Turning to this clone: Mismatch with germline at one junction end may stem from a read error. V is TRBV11-2 and J is TRBJ2-3; TRBD2 matches at 8 bases. Germline V gene sequence: CDR1 SGHAT, CDR2 FQNNGV. This CDR3 has 16 residues. In nucleotides, the CDR3 is TGCGCCAGCAGCTCGCCCGGAGCGGGAGTCACAGATACGCAGTATTTT. As protein: CASSSPGAGVTDTQYF.

The sample holds many counts of this clone. Here the CDR3 reads CASSLWTLNTEAFF. The DNA for the CDR3 is TGTGCCAGTAGTCTCTGGACGCTGAACACTGAAGCTTTCTTT. The rearrangement uses TRBV19 and TRBJ1-1; D unclear. Trimming cost V 5 bases and J 0 bases, with 10 bases left between them. This CDR3 spans 14 amino acids. Germline V gene lookup returns CDR1 LNHDA and CDR2 SQIVND (reference sequence).

This chain connects TRBV11-2 to TRBJ2-3; 10 bases align to TRBD1. There are 16 residues in the CDR3. The trim removed 8 bases at V and 1 base at J, leaving 9 bases unmatched. CDR1 and CDR2 from the germline V gene are SGHAT and FQNNGV. For the CDR3, the DNA is TGTGCCAGCCGATATAGAGGACAGGGGGGCACAGATACGCAGTATTTT. Protein sequence: CASRYRGQGGTDTQYF.